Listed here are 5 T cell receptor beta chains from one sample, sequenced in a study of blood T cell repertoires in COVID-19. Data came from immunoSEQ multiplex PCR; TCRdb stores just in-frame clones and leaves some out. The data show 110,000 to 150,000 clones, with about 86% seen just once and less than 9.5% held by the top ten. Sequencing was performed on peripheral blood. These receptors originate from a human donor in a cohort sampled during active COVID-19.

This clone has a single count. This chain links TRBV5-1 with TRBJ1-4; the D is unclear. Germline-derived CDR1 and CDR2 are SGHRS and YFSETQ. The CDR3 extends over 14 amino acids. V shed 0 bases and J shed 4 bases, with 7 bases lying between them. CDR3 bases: TGCGCCAGCAGCTTGGACGGGTTTAATGAAAAACTGTTTTTT. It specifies CASSLDGFNEKLFF.

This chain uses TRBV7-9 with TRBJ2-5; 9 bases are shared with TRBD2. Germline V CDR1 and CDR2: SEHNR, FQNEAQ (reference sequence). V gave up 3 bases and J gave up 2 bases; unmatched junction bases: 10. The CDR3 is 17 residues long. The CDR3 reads CASSLAGVTSGQETQYF. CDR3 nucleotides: TGTGCCAGCAGCTTGGCGGGGGTGACTAGCGGACAAGAGACCCAGTACTTC.

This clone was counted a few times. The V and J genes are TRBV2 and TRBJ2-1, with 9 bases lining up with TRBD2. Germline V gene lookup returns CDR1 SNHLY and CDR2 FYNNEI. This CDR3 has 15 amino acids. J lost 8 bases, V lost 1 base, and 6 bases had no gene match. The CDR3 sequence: CASSEGISGGYEQFF. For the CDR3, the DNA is TGTGCCAGCAGTGAAGGAATTAGCGGGGGCTATGAGCAGTTCTTC.

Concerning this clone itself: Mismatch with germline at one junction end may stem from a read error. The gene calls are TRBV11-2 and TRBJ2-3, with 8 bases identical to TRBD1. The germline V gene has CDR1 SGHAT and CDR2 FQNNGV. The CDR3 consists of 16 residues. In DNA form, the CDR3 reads TGTGCCAGCAGCTTACTTGACAGGGGATTCACAGATATGCAGTATTTT. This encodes CASSLLDRGFTDMQYF. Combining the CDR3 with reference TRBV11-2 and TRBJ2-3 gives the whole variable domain EAGVAQSPRYKIIEKRQSVAFWCNPISGHATLYWYQQILGQGPKLLIQFQNNGVVDDSQLPKDRFSAERLKGVDSTLKIQPAKLEDSAVYLCASSLLDRGFTDMQYFGPGTRLTVL.

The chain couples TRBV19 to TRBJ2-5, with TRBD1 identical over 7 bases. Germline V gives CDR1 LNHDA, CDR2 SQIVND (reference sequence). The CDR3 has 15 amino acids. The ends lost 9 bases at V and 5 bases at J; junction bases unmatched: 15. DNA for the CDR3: TGTGCCAGCTCCTCAACCCCGACAGGGCAGGAGACCCAGTACTTC. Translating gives CASSSTPTGQETQYF. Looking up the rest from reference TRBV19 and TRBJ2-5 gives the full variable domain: DGGITQSPKYLFRKEGQNVTLSCEQNLNHDAMYWYRQDPGQGLRLIYYSQIVNDFQKGDIAEGYSVSREKKESFPLTVTSAQKNPTAFYLCASSSTPTGQETQYFGPGTRLLVL.